This TCR beta chain came from a study of blood T cell repertoires in COVID-19 (dated by TCRdb to about 2020). Describing the broader study: Samples from collaborators originated in the United States, Italy and Spain and spanned both the acute and convalescent phases of COVID-19. The material from the prospective study consisted of cDNA or gDNA derived from T cells, B-cell-depleted T cells, or PBMCs. Deeply sampled blood TCRbeta repertoires from subjects exposed to, actively infected with, or recovered from COVID-19 were included in the dataset. The repertoires were released in a freely available public database intended as a resource for research on the immune response to SARS-CoV-2. Samples came from the ongoing ImmuneRACE study (first 160 participants) plus 1,254 subjects from 6 global collaborators. A de-identified subject ID, COVID-19 status, age in years and sex were almost always included in the sample metadata. Where available, HLA class I and class II types were obtained from metadata supplied by the sample provider rather than from assay-based typing. Summary of the overall study and its limitations: How much clinical and demographic metadata was included differed by source and by participant, and the metadata was provided uncurated.

One collaborating source in Seattle enrolled patients while the patients were actively infected and followed the patients over time throughout the course of disease. Collaborating institutions collected whole blood in K2EDTA tubes following their own protocols. Collaborator samples were shipped for TCRbeta analysis as frozen whole blood, isolated PBMCs, or DNA extracted from either sample type. TCRbeta CDR3 regions were amplified from genomic DNA using the immunoSEQ Assay, a bias-controlled multiplex PCR. In the source study's methods: The number of nucleated cells in each sample was estimated by amplification of reference gene primers within the assay. To quantify the absolute abundance of each unique TCRbeta CDR3 rearrangement, sequence reads were collapsed and filtered. For each sample, productive Simpson clonality was calculated as the square root of Simpson's diversity index across productive rearrangements. The immuneACCESS repertoire file appears here via TCRdb, limited to in-frame rearrangements. These files lack a portion of the clones; in checked studies, under half of the deficit traces to unresolved V genes, and the cause of the others is not known. That table supplies the V and J calls and clone size; D and trimming were determined from the DNA. The sample yields about 210,000 clones; less than 90% were counted once. The ten largest clones add up to about 10% of the sample.

A word on this clone: The antigen this receptor binds is unknown. No much larger clonotype is one base removed from it; base qualities were not supplied.

This receptor was obtained from a woman older than 75 with COVID-19, enrolled during active disease. The sequenced sample consisted of peripheral blood.

The nucleotide sequence is given as TGTGCCAGCTCATCGAGCTGGAGGCACGGGGTTAACAATGAGCAGTTCTTC. Translated, this is CASSSSWRHGVNNEQFF. In this chain, TRBV18 is recombined with TRBJ2-1; matching of 5 bases hints at TRBD2 as the D gene. The germline V gene encodes CDR1 KGHSH and CDR2 LQKENI. Including cysteine and phenylalanine, the CDR3 has 17 amino acids. Only CDR3 DNA is held: 51 bases, read in frame from base 1. Trimming costs V 5 bases and J 5 bases, and their ends lie 22 bases apart.